One sample yielded the 24 T cell receptor beta chains listed below, sequenced in a study of cytomegalovirus exposure and HLA in healthy donors. PCR primers comprised 60 Vbeta and 13 Jbeta primers. TCRdb's table, derived via immunoSEQ multiplex PCR, lists solely in-frame clones and lacks some. The data contain some 190,000 clones, around 80% of them seen just once; the ten biggest clones take up 1.5% to 2%. The material sequenced was PBMCs. The receptor set was obtained from a woman aged 30 to 39 in good health and CMV-seronegative.

The chain recombines TRBV7-2 with TRBJ1-2, with D tentatively TRBD1 (6 bases). The V and J ends lost 3 bases and 7 bases respectively, with 15 bases between them. There are 14 residues in the CDR3. The germline V gene has CDR1 SGHTA and CDR2 FQGNSA. The CDR3 here is CASSFIQGISGYTF. The CDR3 nucleotides are TGTGCCAGCAGCTTCATCCAGGGGATAAGTGGCTACACCTTC.

This chain joins TRBV19 and TRBJ1-1, with D perhaps matching TRBD1 (5 bases). The germline CDR1 and CDR2 sequences are LNHDA and SQIVND (reference sequence). Trimming shortened V by 3 bases and J by 2 bases, and 10 bases separated the two germline ends. The CDR3 covers 14 residues. The DNA of the CDR3 is TGTGCCAGTAGTATGATCGACAGAAACACTGAAGCTTTCTTT. Translation gives CASSMIDRNTEAFF.

The J gene is TRBJ2-3, the V gene TRBV4-1, with a possible D match to TRBD2 (6 bases). Germline loops: CDR1 MGHRA, CDR2 YSYEKL. V lost 0 bases and J lost 1, with 8 bases in between. The CDR3 has 15 amino acids. This CDR3 is CASSQDGTRTDTQYF. DNA for the CDR3: TGCGCCAGCAGCCAAGATGGGACTCGCACAGATACGCAGTATTTT.

The chain has TRBV5-1 and TRBJ2-7, with TRBD1 matching over 8 bases. The junction had 4 bases not matched to a gene; V was cut back by 6 bases and J by 2 bases. The CDR3 has 13 residues. CDR1 is SGHRS and CDR2 is YFSETQ in the germline V gene. CDR3 DNA sequence: TGCGCCAGCAACCGGGACAGGACCTACGAGCAGTACTTC. Translating it yields CASNRDRTYEQYF.

The chain joins TRBV6-6 to TRBJ2-3; TRBD1 matches at 7 bases. The V segment lost 5 bases and the J segment 2 bases; nucleotides outside the gene matches: 7. The CDR3 runs to 15 residues. CDR1 and CDR2 from the germline V gene are MNHNY and SVGAGI (reference sequence). Here the CDR3 DNA reads TGTGCCAGCAGTAACCCACAGGGGATCACAGATACGCAGTATTTT. It yields the protein CASSNPQGITDTQYF.

The V and J genes are TRBV4-3 and TRBJ2-3; D is unresolved. The CDR3 contains 14 residues. In germline, CDR1 is LGHNA, CDR2 YSLEER. Deletions cut 0 bases from V and 2 bases from J, with 6 bases between. The CDR3 DNA reads as TGCGCCAGCAGCCAAGATCTCCTCACAGATACGCAGTATTTT. Its protein product is CASSQDLLTDTQYF.

This chain joins TRBV6-1 and TRBJ1-2, with 7 nucleotides matching TRBD1. V was pared by 6 bases and J by 2 bases, with 9 bases of the junction left unmatched. The germline gives CDR1 MNHNS, CDR2 SASEGT. The length of the CDR3 is 15 residues. The CDR3 nucleotides are TGTGCCAGCAGGAAGACAGGGAGCGGGAACTATGGCTACACCTTC. This encodes CASRKTGSGNYGYTF.

The chain links TRBV5-1 to TRBJ2-7, with a weak D call TRBD2 (5 bases). V was pared by 2 bases and J by 5 bases, with 14 bases between. From germline, CDR1 is SGHRS and CDR2 YFSETQ. The CDR3 spans 14 residues. CDR3 coding DNA: TGCGCCAGCAGCTTAAGCACGGGGATAAACGAGCAGTACTTC. It specifies CASSLSTGINEQYF.

The CDR3 DNA is TGTGCCATCAGTAGTGGGACTAGCGGGGGGGCTTATTACAATGAGCAGTTCTTC. Translation: CAISSGTSGGAYYNEQFF. The chain carries TRBV10-3 and TRBJ2-1; 16 bases fit TRBD2. Germline CDR1 and CDR2: ENHRY and SYGVKD. With 5 bases clipped from V and 4 bases from J, the junction kept 8 bases outside the gene matches. This CDR3 comprises 18 residues.

V is TRBV19 and J is TRBJ1-1; D is unclear. Germline CDR1 and CDR2: LNHDA and SQIVND (reference sequence). With 5 bases removed from V and 1 base from J, the gap between germline ends came to 17 bases. The CDR3 totals 16 residues. The CDR3: CASSFVTWGGNTEAFF. The CDR3 DNA follows: TGTGCCAGTAGTTTCGTGACTTGGGGAGGGAACACTGAAGCTTTCTTT.

The chain employs TRBV27 and TRBJ2-1, with 7 positions matching TRBD2. The CDR3 contains 15 residues. Looked up from germline, CDR1 is MNHEY and CDR2 is SMNVEV (reference sequence). J lost 5 bases, V lost 6 bases, and 10 bases had no gene match. The CDR3 region is CASSSLLALHNEQFF. The CDR3 nucleotides read TGTGCCAGCAGCTCCCTACTAGCGCTCCACAATGAGCAGTTCTTC.

The chain uses TRBV11-2 and TRBJ1-1; D might be TRBD1 (6 bases). Trimming stripped 5 bases from V and 4 bases from J, with 17 bases between. The CDR3 covers 15 residues. Germline V gene data show CDR1 as SGHAT and CDR2 as FQNNGV. This CDR3 is CASSLLWGGPTEAFF. The CDR3 DNA reads TGTGCCAGCAGCCTTCTGTGGGGGGGGCCCACTGAAGCTTTCTTT.

This clone occurred a few times. The rearrangement joins TRBV5-5 to TRBJ1-2, with 8 positions matching TRBD1. In germline, CDR1 is SGHKS, CDR2 YYEKEE (reference sequence). J lost 6 bases, V lost 1 base, and 11 bases had no gene match. There are 16 residues in the CDR3. The CDR3 loop is CASSLLSQGARNGYTF. The CDR3 DNA sequence: TGTGCCAGCAGCTTGTTAAGCCAGGGGGCGCGGAATGGCTACACCTTC.

This clone was observed a few times. The V call is TRBV4-1, the J call TRBJ2-2; D is perhaps TRBD2 (5 bases). CDR3 size: 15 residues. The germline V gene encodes CDR1 MGHRA and CDR2 YSYEKL. Deletions cut 2 bases from V and 2 bases from J, with 9 bases between. CDR3 sequence reads: CASSQSGGNTGELFF. The CDR3 DNA reads as TGCGCCAGCAGCCAAAGTGGAGGAAACACCGGGGAGCTGTTTTTT.

V usage is TRBV19 and J usage is TRBJ2-5, with 7 bases aligning to TRBD1. V was clipped by 4 bases and J by 5 bases; unmatched bases: 7. This CDR3 has 14 amino acids. From germline, CDR1 is LNHDA and CDR2 SQIVND (reference sequence). The DNA of the CDR3 is TGTGCCAGTAGTACGACAGGGTCGGGGGAGACCCAGTACTTC. Encoded protein: CASSTTGSGETQYF.

The CDR3 here is CASSWRLNTEAFF. Written as DNA, the CDR3 is TGCGCCAGCAGTTGGCGGTTGAACACTGAAGCTTTCTTT. The gene calls are TRBV4-1 and TRBJ1-1; D unresolved. CDR3 size: 13 residues. With 6 bases removed from V and 0 bases from J, the gap between germline ends came to 8 bases. Germline lookup yields CDR1 MGHRA and CDR2 YSYEKL.

V gene TRBV7-7 combines with J gene TRBJ2-5; D is perhaps TRBD2 (6 bases). The CDR3 is 15 amino acids. Trimming pared 5 bases from V and 2 bases from J, leaving 15 bases between. Germline V lookup: CDR1 SSHAT, CDR2 FNYEAQ (reference sequence). The CDR3 reads CASSPNGREQETQYF. The CDR3 nucleotides are TGTGCCAGCAGCCCGAACGGGCGGGAACAAGAGACCCAGTACTTC.

The table lists this clone with a few counts. The chain carries TRBV5-1 and TRBJ1-6; 7 nucleotides agree with TRBD1. Trimming took 2 bases from V and 7 from J; bases not matched to a gene: 6. Germline assignment: CDR1 SGHRS and CDR2 YFSETQ. This CDR3 has 15 residues. The CDR3 loop is CASSLKTGVNSPLHF. The DNA for the CDR3 is TGCGCCAGCAGCTTAAAAACAGGGGTAAATTCACCCCTCCACTTT.

The chain has TRBV9 and TRBJ2-7; TRBD2 matches at 9 bases. CDR1 is SGDLS, CDR2 YYNGEE, per germline. The J segment lost 6 bases and the V segment lost 0 bases, leaving 4 bases of the junction unmatched. The CDR3 totals 14 residues. The CDR3 sequence: CASSVEGLASEQYF. CDR3 coding DNA: TGTGCCAGCAGCGTAGAGGGACTAGCTTCCGAGCAGTACTTC. The whole variable domain, filled in from reference TRBV9 and TRBJ2-7, reads DSGVTQTPKHLITATGQRVTLRCSPRSGDLSVYWYQQSLDQGLQFLIQYYNGEERAKGNILERFSAQQFPDLHSELNLSSLELGDSALYFCASSVEGLASEQYFGPGTRLTVT.

The chain uses TRBV30 and TRBJ2-2; TRBD2 aligns across 10 bases. The CDR3 loop spans 15 amino acids. CDR1 is GTSNPN and CDR2 is SVGIG in the germline V gene (reference sequence). J gave up 6 bases and V 5 bases, and 9 bases lay outside the gene matches. Written as DNA, the CDR3 is TGTGCCTGGGACCAGCGGGGGGGCCATCCCGGGGAGCTGTTTTTT. Translated, it gives CAWDQRGGHPGELFF. Combining the CDR3 with reference TRBV30 and TRBJ2-2 gives the whole variable domain SQTIHQWPATLVQPVGSPLSLECTVEGTSNPNLYWYRQAAGRGLQLLFYSVGIGQISSEVPQNLSASRPQDRQFILSSKKLLLSDSGFYLCAWDQRGGHPGELFFGEGSRLTVL.

V and J are TRBV4-3 and TRBJ2-3, with TRBD2 as a possible D gene (6 bases). Trimming left V 4 bases short and J 4 bases short, with 9 bases between. The CDR3 runs to 13 residues. In germline, CDR1 is LGHNA, CDR2 YSLEER. The chain's CDR3 is CASSRRGADTQYF. The CDR3 coding sequence is TGCGCCAGCAGCCGGCGGGGAGCAGATACGCAGTATTTT.

The genes are TRBV25-1 and TRBJ1-6, with D possibly matching TRBD1 (5 bases). The V gene's germline CDR1 is MGHDK and CDR2 SYGVNS. The CDR3 runs to 15 residues. Trimming pared 2 bases from V and 10 bases from J, leaving 15 bases between. CDR3: CASSEGLGVSSPLHF. The CDR3, as DNA: TGTGCCAGCAGTGAAGGTTTAGGGGTAAGCTCACCCCTCCACTTT.

This chain joins TRBV6-4 and TRBJ2-2; D is perhaps TRBD2 (6 bases). The CDR3 totals 15 residues. The germline V gene encodes CDR1 MRHNA and CDR2 SNTAGT. The germline V and J ends were trimmed by 6 bases and 3 bases, with 14 bases remaining between them. In nucleotides, the CDR3 is TGTGCCAGCAGCCAGGCGGGGACCGACACCGGGGAGCTGTTTTTT. Its protein is CASSQAGTDTGELFF.

The J gene is TRBJ2-3, the V gene TRBV7-9; TRBD2 aligns across 14 bases. The J segment lost 5 bases and the V segment lost 5 bases, leaving 6 bases of the junction unmatched. In germline, CDR1 is SEHNR, CDR2 FQNEAQ (reference sequence). The CDR3 is made up of 16 amino acids. The CDR3 DNA reads as TGTGCCAGCAGCAGCCGACTAGCGGGGGGGATAGATACGCAGTATTTT. Its protein product is CASSSRLAGGIDTQYF.